Presented here are 14 T cell receptor beta chains from one specimen sequenced in a study of blood T cell repertoires in COVID-19. TCRdb's table, derived via immunoSEQ multiplex PCR, lists solely in-frame clones and lacks some. The data show tens of thousands of clones, over 90% seen once. Sequencing used peripheral blood. Receptors originate from a human donor in a cohort sampled during active COVID-19.

The chain is built from TRBV6-5 and TRBJ2-1; D is undetermined. The CDR3 is made up of 13 amino acids. V was pared by 7 bases and J by 0 bases, with 7 bases between. Germline V CDR1 and CDR2: MNHEY, SVGAGI. CDR3 protein: CASTGSSYNEQFF. DNA for the CDR3: TGTGCCAGCACCGGTAGCTCCTACAATGAGCAGTTCTTC.

This clone was seen a few times. This chain connects TRBV2 to TRBJ2-7, with TRBD1 matching 7 bases. The length of the CDR3 is 12 residues. Germline assignment: CDR1 SNHLY and CDR2 FYNNEI. V lost 9 bases, J lost 6 bases, and 8 bases stayed unmatched. CDR3 sequence (DNA): TGTGCCAGTGACAGGGTAGGGGGCGAGCAGTACGTC. It is translated as CASDRVGGEQYV.

This clone appeared a few times. J is TRBJ1-5 and V is TRBV19; TRBD1 might be the D (6 bases). This CDR3 is 14 amino acids long. The V end was cut by 5 bases, the J end by 6 bases, with 14 bases between. Germline V gene data show CDR1 as LNHDA and CDR2 as SQIVND (reference sequence). The CDR3 sequence: CASSVQGESQPQHF. The CDR3 DNA reads TGTGCCAGTAGTGTACAGGGAGAGTCTCAGCCCCAGCATTTT.

The chain has TRBV21-1 and TRBJ2-7; the table assigns TRBD1, which was not confirmed against the DNA. TRBV21-1 is a documented pseudogene. This CDR3 has 17 amino acids. Written as DNA, the CDR3 is TGTGCCAGCAGCAAATCCCCCCAGGGTTGGTCCACCTACGAGCAGTACGTC. This sequence encodes CASSKSPQGWSTYEQYV.

This chain joins TRBV6-5 and TRBJ1-1; D is undetermined. CDR3 length equals 14 residues. The V gene lost 7 bases and the J gene lost 1 base, with 13 bases spanning the gap. Germline CDR1 is MNHEY and CDR2 is SVGAGI. CDR3 coding DNA: TGTGCCAGCACTCCACTTTCGGGGAACACTGAAGCTTTCTTT. Its translation: CASTPLSGNTEAFF.

V and J are TRBV6-5 and TRBJ1-1, with 9 nucleotides matching TRBD1. Losses at the gene ends were 8 bases for V and 1 base for J; bases not matched to a gene: 2. The CDR3 covers 13 residues. CDR1 and CDR2 from the germline V gene are MNHEY and SVGAGI. DNA for the CDR3: TGTGCCAGCGGGGGACAGGGGAACACTGAAGCTTTCTTT. This codes for CASGGQGNTEAFF.

V and J are TRBV4-1 and TRBJ1-4, with a possible D match to TRBD1 (5 bases). Germline V gene data show CDR1 as MGHRA and CDR2 as YSYEKL. V was pared by 5 bases and J by 5 bases, with 15 bases between. CDR3 length: 15 amino acids. The CDR3 sequence is CASSYTGLSNEKLFF. CDR3 DNA sequence: TGCGCCAGCAGCTATACGGGACTGAGCAATGAAAAACTGTTTTTT.

The chain links TRBV7-2 to TRBJ1-1, with D hard to call. From germline, CDR1 is SGHTA and CDR2 FQGNSA. The V and J ends lost 5 bases and 0 bases respectively, with 13 bases between them. The CDR3 extends over 15 amino acids. This chain's CDR3 is CASSLDTPLNTEAFF. The CDR3 DNA follows: TGTGCCAGCAGCCTAGACACCCCCTTGAACACTGAAGCTTTCTTT.

The chain is built from TRBV6-2 or TRBV6-3 and TRBJ1-2, with 7 nucleotides matching TRBD1. Germline V gene data show CDR1 as MNHEY and CDR2 as SVGEGT. This CDR3 is built from 16 residues. The ends lost 4 bases at V and 8 bases at J; junction bases unmatched: 16. The chain's CDR3 is CASSSVEGALRKGYTF. CDR3 bases: TGTGCCAGCAGTTCGGTAGAGGGGGCGCTTCGGAAAGGCTACACCTTC.

The genes are TRBV5-5 and TRBJ1-4; D might be TRBD1 (5 bases). Germline V CDR1 and CDR2: SGHKS, YYEKEE (reference sequence). Trimming stripped 4 bases from V and 0 bases from J, with 13 bases between. The CDR3 length is 16 residues. In nucleotides, the CDR3 is TGTGCCAGCAGCCGGCGGGACCAAACAACTAATGAAAAACTGTTTTTT. Protein: CASSRRDQTTNEKLFF.

J is TRBJ1-2 and V is TRBV10-1, with D possibly being TRBD1 (5 bases). The V gene lost 2 bases and the J gene lost 4 bases, with 8 bases spanning the gap. Germline-derived CDR1 and CDR2 are WNHNN and SYGVQD (reference sequence). The CDR3 length is 13 residues. CDR3 in DNA: TGCGCCAGCAGTGAGGACAGATTCTATGGCTACACCTTC. It translates to CASSEDRFYGYTF.

This clone was counted a single time. This chain links TRBV25-1 with TRBJ2-7; 7 bases are shared with TRBD1. The V gene end was trimmed by 4 bases and the J gene end by 6 bases; junction bases not matched to a gene: 12. The CDR3 covers 15 residues. From germline, CDR1 is MGHDK and CDR2 SYGVNS. The CDR3 loop reads CASSGSLTGRGEQYF. The CDR3 coding sequence is TGTGCCAGCAGTGGCTCTTTGACAGGGAGAGGCGAGCAGTACTTC.

This clone has a single count. The rearrangement joins TRBV6-6 to TRBJ1-1; 7 bases are a match to TRBD1. The V gene end was trimmed by 5 bases and the J gene end by 2 bases; junction bases not matched to a gene: 14. Germline CDR1 reads MNHNY; CDR2 reads SVGAGI (reference sequence). This CDR3 has 17 residues. The CDR3 coding sequence is TGTGCCAGCAGTCGACATCCCACAGGGGCAGTAAACACTGAAGCTTTCTTT. Residues: CASSRHPTGAVNTEAFF.

The V gene is TRBV27, the J gene TRBJ1-5, with 7 nucleotides matching TRBD1. Unmatched junction bases numbered 6, after V lost 6 bases and J lost 4 bases. The germline gives CDR1 MNHEY, CDR2 SMNVEV (reference sequence). The CDR3 extends over 14 amino acids. Here the CDR3 reads CASSPDRENQPQHF. DNA for the CDR3: TGTGCCAGCAGCCCCGACAGGGAAAATCAGCCCCAGCATTTT.